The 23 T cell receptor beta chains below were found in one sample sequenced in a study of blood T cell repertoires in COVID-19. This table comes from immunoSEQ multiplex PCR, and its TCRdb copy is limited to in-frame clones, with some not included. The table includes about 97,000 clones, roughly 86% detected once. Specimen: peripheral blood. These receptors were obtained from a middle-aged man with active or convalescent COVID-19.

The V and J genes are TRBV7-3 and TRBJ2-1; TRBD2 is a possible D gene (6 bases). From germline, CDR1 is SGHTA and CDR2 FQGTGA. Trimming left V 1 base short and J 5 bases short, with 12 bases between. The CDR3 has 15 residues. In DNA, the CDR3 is TGTGCCAGCAGCTTAAAAGGGGAGGCTCACAATGAGCAGTTCTTC. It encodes CASSLKGEAHNEQFF.

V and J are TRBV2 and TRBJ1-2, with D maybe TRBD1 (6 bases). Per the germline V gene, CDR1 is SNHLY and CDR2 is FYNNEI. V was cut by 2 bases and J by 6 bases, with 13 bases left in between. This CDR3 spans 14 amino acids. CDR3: CASSEMVRGDGYTF. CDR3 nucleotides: TGTGCCAGCAGTGAAATGGTCAGGGGAGATGGCTACACCTTC.

In nucleotides, the CDR3 is TGTGCCATCAGGAAGGACGGGACAGGGGTCTATGGCTACACCTTC. It is translated as CAIRKDGTGVYGYTF. The chain is built from TRBV6-5 and TRBJ1-2; TRBD1 matches 10 bases. V lost 10 bases and J lost 4; bases outside the gene matches: 12. CDR3 length: 15 residues. Germline-derived CDR1 and CDR2 are MNHEY and SVGAGI.

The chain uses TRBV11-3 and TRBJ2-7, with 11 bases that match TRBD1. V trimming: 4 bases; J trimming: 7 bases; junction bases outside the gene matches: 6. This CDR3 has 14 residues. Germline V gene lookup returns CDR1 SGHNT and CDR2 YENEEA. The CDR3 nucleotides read TGTGCCAGCAGCTCTGGACAGGGGGCTAGTGAGCAGTACTTC. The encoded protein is CASSSGQGASEQYF.

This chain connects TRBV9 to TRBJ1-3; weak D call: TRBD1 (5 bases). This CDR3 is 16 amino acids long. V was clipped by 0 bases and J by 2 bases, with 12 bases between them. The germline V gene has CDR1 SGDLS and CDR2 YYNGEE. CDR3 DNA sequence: TGTGCCAGCAGCGTAGATGGGGGGATCACTGGAAACACCATATATTTT. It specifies CASSVDGGITGNTIYF.

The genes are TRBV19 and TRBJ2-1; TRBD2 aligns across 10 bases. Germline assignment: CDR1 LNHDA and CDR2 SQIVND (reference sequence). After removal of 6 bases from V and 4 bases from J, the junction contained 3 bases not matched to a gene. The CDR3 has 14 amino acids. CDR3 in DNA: TGTGCCAGTAGGGGACTAGCGTCATACAATGAGCAGTTCTTC. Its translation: CASRGLASYNEQFF.

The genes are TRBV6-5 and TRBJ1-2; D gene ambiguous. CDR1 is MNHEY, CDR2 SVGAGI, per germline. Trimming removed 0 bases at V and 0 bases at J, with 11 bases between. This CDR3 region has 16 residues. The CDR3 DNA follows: TGTGCCAGCAGTTACTCCCGGGGAGTCTCTAACTATGGCTACACCTTC. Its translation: CASSYSRGVSNYGYTF.

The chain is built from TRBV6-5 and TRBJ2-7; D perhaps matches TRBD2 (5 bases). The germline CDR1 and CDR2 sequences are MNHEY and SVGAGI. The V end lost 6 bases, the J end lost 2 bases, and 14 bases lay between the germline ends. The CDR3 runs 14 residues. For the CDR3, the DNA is TGTGCCAGCAGATACCAGACGGGAACCTACGAGCAGTACTTC. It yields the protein CASRYQTGTYEQYF.

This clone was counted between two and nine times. In DNA form, the CDR3 reads TGTGCCACAAGACCGGGACAGGGGGAGACCCAGTACTTC. Translated, it gives CATRPGQGETQYF. The rearrangement links TRBV2 to TRBJ2-5; 10 bases agree with TRBD1. Germline loops: CDR1 SNHLY, CDR2 FYNNEI. This CDR3 has 13 amino acids. V was pared by 10 bases and J by 5 bases, with 7 bases of the junction left unmatched.

The CDR3 nucleotides read TGTGCTAGTGGTTTGGTGACTAGCGGGGTCTACAATGAGCAGTTCTTC. This sequence encodes CASGLVTSGVYNEQFF. The chain uses TRBV12-5 and TRBJ2-1, with TRBD2 identical over 11 bases. CDR1 is LGHNT and CDR2 is FRNRAP in the germline V gene. The CDR3 is 16 residues long. J lost 3 bases, V lost 0 bases, and 1 base had no gene match.

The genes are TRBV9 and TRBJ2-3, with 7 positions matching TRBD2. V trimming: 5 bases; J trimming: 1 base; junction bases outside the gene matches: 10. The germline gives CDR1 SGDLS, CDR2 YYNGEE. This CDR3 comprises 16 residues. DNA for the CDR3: TGTGCCAGCAGTCCAGTCGGTAGCGGGCGCACAGATACGCAGTATTTT. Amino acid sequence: CASSPVGSGRTDTQYF.

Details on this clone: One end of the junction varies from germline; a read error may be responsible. The DNA of the CDR3 is TGCGTCAGCAGCTTTAGCGGGGGGAGCTCCTACAATGAGCAGTTCTTC. This gives the protein CVSSFSGGSSYNEQFF. The chain couples TRBV5-1 to TRBJ2-1, with 10 bases identical to TRBD2. The CDR3 covers 16 residues. Germline values: CDR1 SGHRS, CDR2 YFSETQ. Based on the CDR3 plus reference TRBV5-1 and TRBJ2-1, the full variable domain is KAGVTQTPRYLIKTRGQQVTLSCSPISGHRSVSWYQQTPGQGLQFLFEYFSETQRNKGNFPGRFSGRQFSNSRSEMNVSTLELGDSALYLCVSSFSGGSSYNEQFFGPGTRLTVL.

The CDR3, as DNA: TGTGCCAGCAGGAGCGGGGGGGCCACCGGGGAGCTGTTTTTT. This translates into CASRSGGATGELFF. The rearrangement links TRBV7-9 to TRBJ2-2, with TRBD2 matching over 10 bases. The CDR3 covers 14 residues. Looked up from germline, CDR1 is SEHNR and CDR2 is FQNEAQ (reference sequence). V lost 6 bases, J lost 4 bases, and 2 bases stayed unmatched.

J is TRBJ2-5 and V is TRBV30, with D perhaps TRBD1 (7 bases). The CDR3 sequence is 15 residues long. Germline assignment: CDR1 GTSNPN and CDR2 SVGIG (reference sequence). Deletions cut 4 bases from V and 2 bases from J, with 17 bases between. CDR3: CAWKGAGFPQETQYF. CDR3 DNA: TGTGCCTGGAAGGGGGCGGGATTCCCACAAGAGACCCAGTACTTC.

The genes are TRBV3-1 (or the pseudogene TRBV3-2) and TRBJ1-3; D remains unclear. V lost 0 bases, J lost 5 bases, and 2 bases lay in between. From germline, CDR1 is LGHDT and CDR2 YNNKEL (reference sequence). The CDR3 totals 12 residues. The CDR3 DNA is TGTGCCAGCAGCCAAGATAGAAACACCATATATTTT. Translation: CASSQDRNTIYF.

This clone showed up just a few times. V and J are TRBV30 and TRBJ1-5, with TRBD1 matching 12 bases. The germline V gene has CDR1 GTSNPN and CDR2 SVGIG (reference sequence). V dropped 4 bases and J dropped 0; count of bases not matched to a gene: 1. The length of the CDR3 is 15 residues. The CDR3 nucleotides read TGTGCCTGGAAGGGACAGGGGGCTAGCAATCAGCCCCAGCATTTT. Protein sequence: CAWKGQGASNQPQHF.

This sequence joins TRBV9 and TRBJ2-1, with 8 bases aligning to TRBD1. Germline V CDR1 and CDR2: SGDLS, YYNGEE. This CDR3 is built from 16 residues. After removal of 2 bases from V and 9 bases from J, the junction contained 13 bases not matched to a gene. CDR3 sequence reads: CASSVDTGGPTSEQFF. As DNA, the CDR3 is TGTGCCAGCAGCGTGGATACAGGGGGGCCCACAAGTGAGCAGTTCTTC.

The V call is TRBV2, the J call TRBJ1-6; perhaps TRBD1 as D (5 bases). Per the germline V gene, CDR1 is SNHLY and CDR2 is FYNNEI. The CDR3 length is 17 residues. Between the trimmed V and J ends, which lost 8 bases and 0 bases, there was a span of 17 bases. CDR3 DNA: TGTGCCAGCTCTGGGGCCCGTGAAAGCTCCTATAATTCACCCCTCCACTTT. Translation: CASSGARESSYNSPLHF.

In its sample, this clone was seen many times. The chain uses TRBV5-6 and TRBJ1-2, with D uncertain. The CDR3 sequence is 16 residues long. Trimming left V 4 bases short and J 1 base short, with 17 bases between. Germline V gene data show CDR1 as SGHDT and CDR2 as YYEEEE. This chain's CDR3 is CASSPDAGQNNYGYTF. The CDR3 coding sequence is TGTGCCAGCAGCCCGGACGCGGGCCAGAATAACTATGGCTACACCTTC.

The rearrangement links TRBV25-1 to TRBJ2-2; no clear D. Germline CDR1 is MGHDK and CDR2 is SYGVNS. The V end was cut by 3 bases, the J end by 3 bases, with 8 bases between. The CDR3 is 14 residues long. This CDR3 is CASSDRAYTGELFF. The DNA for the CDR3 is TGTGCCAGCAGTGACCGAGCCTACACCGGGGAGCTGTTTTTT.

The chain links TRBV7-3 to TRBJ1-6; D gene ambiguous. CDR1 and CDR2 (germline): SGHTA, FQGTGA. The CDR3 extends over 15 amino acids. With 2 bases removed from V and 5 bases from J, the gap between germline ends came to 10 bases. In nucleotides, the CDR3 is TGTGCCAGCAGCTTACGAATCTTAGATAATTCACCCCTCCACTTT. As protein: CASSLRILDNSPLHF.

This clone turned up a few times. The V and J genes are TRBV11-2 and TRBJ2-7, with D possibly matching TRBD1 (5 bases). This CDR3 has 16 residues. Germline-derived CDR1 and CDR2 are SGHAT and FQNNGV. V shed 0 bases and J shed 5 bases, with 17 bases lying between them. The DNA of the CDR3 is TGTGCCAGCAGCTTAGAAAGGGGATTAAATTACGACGAGCAGTACTTC. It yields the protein CASSLERGLNYDEQYF. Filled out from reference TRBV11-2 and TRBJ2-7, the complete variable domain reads EAGVAQSPRYKIIEKRQSVAFWCNPISGHATLYWYQQILGQGPKLLIQFQNNGVVDDSQLPKDRFSAERLKGVDSTLKIQPAKLEDSAVYLCASSLERGLNYDEQYFGPGTRLTVT.

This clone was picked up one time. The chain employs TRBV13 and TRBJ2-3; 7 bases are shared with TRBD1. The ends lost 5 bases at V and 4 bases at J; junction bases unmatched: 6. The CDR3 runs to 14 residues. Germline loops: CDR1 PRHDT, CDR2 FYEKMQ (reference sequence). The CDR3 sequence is CASSRRDSPDTQYF. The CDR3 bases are TGTGCCAGCAGCCGCCGGGACAGTCCAGATACGCAGTATTTT.